Listed below are T cell receptor beta chains from one sample, sequenced in a study of blood T cell repertoires in COVID-19. The method was immunoSEQ multiplex PCR; TCRdb's version includes in-frame clones alone and lacks a portion of them. This table holds some 670,000 clones, about 87% found once. The sample was peripheral blood. Every receptor here comes from a woman under 30 with acute or convalescent COVID-19. The CDR3 runs from the conserved cysteine through the conserved F or W. D genes are given only for firm matches. Rows give clone size only sometimes, using once, few, many, or a class for an expanded clone.

j_gene: TRBJ1-2
v_gene: TRBV10-3
d_gene: -
abundance: -
CDR3aa: CAISDSASDRNYGYTF
CDR3nt: TGTGCCATCAGTGACTCTGCCTCGGACAGAAACTATGGCTACACCTTC

j_gene: TRBJ2-3
v_gene: TRBV24-1
d_gene: TRBD1
abundance: -
CDR3aa: CATSGSSGTGLTDTQYF
CDR3nt: TGTGCCACCAGTGGTTCCTCCGGGACAGGCCTCACAGATACGCAGTATTTT

j_gene: TRBJ1-4
v_gene: TRBV9
d_gene: -
abundance: -
CDR3aa: CASSVTGDLNEKLFF
CDR3nt: TGTGCCAGCAGCGTCACGGGGGACTTGAATGAAAAACTGTTTTTT

j_gene: TRBJ2-7
v_gene: TRBV19
d_gene: -
abundance: -
CDR3aa: CASSITGSEQYF
CDR3nt: TGTGCCAGTAGTATAACGGGGAGCGAGCAGTACTTC

j_gene: TRBJ1-2
v_gene: TRBV5-4
d_gene: -
abundance: -
CDR3aa: CASSLQGNNYGYTF
CDR3nt: TGTGCCAGCAGCTTGCAGGGGAACAACTATGGCTACACCTTC

j_gene: TRBJ1-1
v_gene: TRBV6-5
d_gene: TRBD1
abundance: -
CDR3aa: CAGSPSDRVNTEAFF
CDR3nt: TGTGCCGGCAGTCCCTCGGACAGGGTGAACACTGAAGCTTTCTTT

j_gene: TRBJ2-1
v_gene: TRBV27
d_gene: TRBD1
abundance: -
CDR3aa: CASSTGAYNEQFF
CDR3nt: TGTGCCAGCAGCACAGGGGCCTACAATGAGCAGTTCTTC

j_gene: TRBJ1-6
v_gene: TRBV2
d_gene: -
abundance: -
CDR3aa: CASRGRSSYNSPLHF
CDR3nt: TGTGCCAGCAGGGGGAGGAGCTCCTATAATTCACCCCTCCACTTT

j_gene: TRBJ2-7
v_gene: TRBV9
d_gene: TRBD1
abundance: -
CDR3aa: CASSVGGQGIYEQYF
CDR3nt: TGTGCCAGCAGCGTAGGGGGACAGGGGATCTACGAGCAGTACTTC

j_gene: TRBJ1-2
v_gene: TRBV7-2
d_gene: TRBD1
abundance: -
CDR3aa: CASSPQKTGNGYTF
CDR3nt: TGTGCCAGCAGCCCCCAAAAGACAGGGAATGGCTACACCTTC

j_gene: TRBJ2-1
v_gene: TRBV21-1
d_gene: -
abundance: -
CDR3aa: CASSKSTTQGAGEQFF
CDR3nt: TGTGCCAGCAGCAAATCAACAACCCAGGGGGCAGGTGAGCAGTTCTTC

j_gene: TRBJ1-4
v_gene: TRBV4-1
d_gene: -
abundance: -
CDR3aa: CASSQVGSEKLFF
CDR3nt: TGCGCCAGCAGCCAAGTTGGGAGTGAAAAACTGTTTTTT

j_gene: TRBJ2-1
v_gene: TRBV7-2
d_gene: TRBD1
abundance: once
CDR3aa: CASTDRGRNRLFF
CDR3nt: TGTGCCAGCACGGACAGGGGGAGGAATCGACTGTTCTTC

j_gene: TRBJ1-2
v_gene: TRBV9
d_gene: -
abundance: once
CDR3aa: CASSVNGQNYGYTF
CDR3nt: TGTGCCAGCAGCGTAAATGGGCAGAACTATGGCTACACCTTC

j_gene: TRBJ2-1
v_gene: TRBV12-3/TRBV12-4
d_gene: -
abundance: -
CDR3aa: CASSLGSVNEQFF
CDR3nt: TGTGCCAGCAGTTTAGGTAGCGTGAATGAGCAGTTCTTC

j_gene: TRBJ2-1
v_gene: TRBV6-2/TRBV6-3
d_gene: TRBD2
abundance: few
CDR3aa: CASSPRLAGGPDNEQFF
CDR3nt: TGTGCCAGCAGTCCGAGACTAGCGGGGGGCCCAGACAATGAGCAGTTCTTC

j_gene: TRBJ2-5
v_gene: TRBV6-5
d_gene: -
abundance: -
CDR3aa: CASSWGVRLGETQYF
CDR3nt: TGTGCCAGCAGCTGGGGGGTTCGTTTAGGAGAGACCCAGTACTTC

j_gene: TRBJ1-2
v_gene: TRBV7-9
d_gene: -
abundance: -
CDR3aa: CASSTSQGSGYGYTF
CDR3nt: TGTGCCAGCAGCACATCACAGGGATCCGGCTATGGCTACACCTTC

j_gene: TRBJ1-5
v_gene: TRBV30
d_gene: -
abundance: -
CDR3aa: CAWSVSGVGNQPQHF
CDR3nt: TGTGCCTGGAGTGTCTCAGGGGTAGGGAATCAGCCCCAGCATTTT

j_gene: TRBJ1-6
v_gene: TRBV27
d_gene: TRBD1
abundance: -
CDR3aa: CASSLKGTGSSYNSPLHF
CDR3nt: TGTGCCAGCAGTTTAAAAGGGACAGGGAGCTCCTATAATTCACCCCTCCACTTT

j_gene: TRBJ2-3
v_gene: TRBV7-2
d_gene: TRBD2
abundance: -
CDR3aa: CASSLGGGGTDTQYF
CDR3nt: TGTGCCAGCAGCTTAGGGGGCGGGGGGACAGATACGCAGTATTTT

j_gene: TRBJ1-3
v_gene: TRBV19
d_gene: TRBD1
abundance: -
CDR3aa: CASSMAAGGVSGNTIYF
CDR3nt: TGTGCCAGTAGTATGGCGGCAGGGGGAGTCTCTGGAAACACCATATATTTT

j_gene: TRBJ2-3
v_gene: TRBV6-6
d_gene: -
abundance: -
CDR3aa: CASSYSSLATDTQYF
CDR3nt: TGTGCCAGCAGTTACTCAAGCCTAGCCACAGATACGCAGTATTTT

j_gene: TRBJ2-7
v_gene: TRBV24-1
d_gene: TRBD1
abundance: -
CDR3aa: CATSHTTGGLYEQYF
CDR3nt: TGTGCCACCAGTCACACAACAGGGGGCCTCTACGAGCAGTACTTC

j_gene: TRBJ2-1
v_gene: TRBV27
d_gene: -
abundance: -
CDR3aa: CASSLIVGGDNEQFF
CDR3nt: TGTGCCAGCAGTTTAATTGTCGGCGGGGACAATGAGCAGTTCTTC

j_gene: TRBJ1-1
v_gene: TRBV27
d_gene: -
abundance: -
CDR3aa: CASSLFSGSNTEAFF
CDR3nt: TGTGCCAGCAGTTTATTCTCCGGGTCGAACACTGAAGCTTTCTTT

j_gene: TRBJ1-4
v_gene: TRBV7-2
d_gene: TRBD1
abundance: -
CDR3aa: CASSTGVANEKLFF
CDR3nt: TGTGCCAGCAGCACAGGGGTCGCTAATGAAAAACTGTTTTTT

j_gene: TRBJ1-5
v_gene: TRBV5-6
d_gene: TRBD1
abundance: -
CDR3aa: CASSRQTGAQGNQPQHF
CDR3nt: TGTGCCAGCAGCCGCCAGACAGGGGCGCAGGGCAATCAGCCCCAGCATTTT

j_gene: TRBJ2-1
v_gene: TRBV27
d_gene: TRBD2
abundance: -
CDR3aa: CASSLIPGLAGTVSYNEQFF
CDR3nt: TGTGCCAGCAGTTTAATCCCGGGACTAGCGGGGACCGTCTCCTACAATGAGCAGTTCTTC

j_gene: TRBJ2-1
v_gene: TRBV19
d_gene: -
abundance: -
CDR3aa: CASSTILLVPFLGEQFF
CDR3nt: TGTGCCAGTAGTACTATTCTTCTAGTTCCCTTCCTCGGGGAGCAGTTCTTC

j_gene: TRBJ2-7
v_gene: TRBV7-2
d_gene: -
abundance: -
CDR3aa: CASSLGTAYEQYF
CDR3nt: TGTGCCAGCAGCTTAGGGACAGCCTACGAGCAGTACTTC

j_gene: TRBJ2-7
v_gene: TRBV5-6
d_gene: -
abundance: -
CDR3aa: CASSSTARRVSYEQYF
CDR3nt: TGTGCCAGCAGCTCGACTGCGAGGAGGGTCTCCTACGAGCAGTACTTC

j_gene: TRBJ1-1
v_gene: TRBV5-1
d_gene: -
abundance: -
CDR3aa: CASSFMAGSGTEAFF
CDR3nt: TGCGCCAGCAGCTTTATGGCAGGTTCAGGCACTGAAGCTTTCTTT

j_gene: TRBJ2-1
v_gene: TRBV20-1
d_gene: TRBD2
abundance: -
CDR3aa: CSASGGAEQFF
CDR3nt: TGCAGTGCTAGCGGGGGGGCAGAGCAGTTCTTC

j_gene: TRBJ2-2
v_gene: TRBV6-5
d_gene: -
abundance: -
CDR3aa: CATEGGAHTGELFF
CDR3nt: TGTGCGACAGAGGGGGGGGCTCACACCGGGGAGCTGTTTTTT

j_gene: TRBJ1-1
v_gene: TRBV28
d_gene: -
abundance: -
CDR3aa: CASSLWQAIARAFF
CDR3nt: TGTGCCAGCAGTTTATGGCAGGCGATCGCCCGCGCTTTCTTT

j_gene: TRBJ2-1
v_gene: TRBV6-1
d_gene: TRBD2
abundance: -
CDR3aa: CASSEEGLVFYEQFF
CDR3nt: TGTGCCAGCAGTGAAGAGGGACTAGTGTTCTATGAGCAGTTCTTC

j_gene: TRBJ1-1
v_gene: TRBV19
d_gene: -
abundance: -
CDR3aa: CASSGIGGYAEAFF
CDR3nt: TGTGCGAGTAGTGGGATTGGGGGCTATGCTGAAGCTTTCTTT

j_gene: TRBJ2-5
v_gene: TRBV9
d_gene: -
abundance: -
CDR3aa: CASSPRQGRVVETQYF
CDR3nt: TGTGCCAGCAGCCCCCGACAGGGGAGGGTTGTAGAGACCCAGTACTTC

j_gene: TRBJ2-5
v_gene: TRBV12-5
d_gene: -
abundance: once
CDR3aa: CASGLVLPRRLETQYF
CDR3nt: TGTGCTAGTGGTTTGGTCCTCCCTAGGAGGTTGGAGACCCAGTACTTC

j_gene: TRBJ1-1
v_gene: TRBV11-2
d_gene: TRBD1
abundance: -
CDR3aa: CASSFAVGTDTEAFF
CDR3nt: TGTGCCAGCAGCTTTGCCGTCGGGACAGACACTGAAGCTTTCTTT